One sample yielded the 32 T cell receptor beta chains listed below, sequenced in a study of T cell responses to AZD1222 COVID-19 vaccine. The protocol was immunoSEQ multiplex PCR, while the TCRdb copy is restricted to in-frame clones and leaves out a portion. The sample records 150,000 to 200,000 clones, around 93% being singletons. The sequences come from peripheral blood, collected on day 0 of AZD1222 vaccination. The receptor set was obtained from an adult in good health.

The genes are TRBV19 and TRBJ1-1, with TRBD1 matching over 12 bases. The germline gives CDR1 LNHDA, CDR2 SQIVND (reference sequence). The J segment lost 4 bases and the V segment lost 5 bases, leaving 5 bases of the junction unmatched. This CDR3 region has 15 residues. CDR3 sequence (DNA): TGTGCCAGTAGTTGGGGGACAGGGGGCGGCACTGAAGCTTTCTTT. Residues: CASSWGTGGGTEAFF.

The rearrangement joins TRBV7-2 to TRBJ2-6; D remains unclear. The V end was cut by 1 base, the J end by 2 bases, with 6 bases between. The CDR3 loop spans 15 amino acids. The germline V gene encodes CDR1 SGHTA and CDR2 FQGNSA. CDR3 DNA: TGTGCCAGCAGCTTAGGTACGGCTGGGGCCAACGTCCTGACTTTC. Translating gives CASSLGTAGANVLTF.

The V gene is TRBV11-3, the J gene TRBJ2-2, with D perhaps assigned TRBD1 or TRBD2 (5 bases each). Trimming removed 0 bases from V and 7 bases from J, with 24 bases in between. CDR1 and CDR2 from the germline V gene are SGHNT and YENEEA. The CDR3 spans 19 residues. The CDR3, as DNA: TGTGCCAGCAGCTTAGAACAGAGGACAAAAGTTTTGAGGGACGGGGAGCTGTTTTTT. Translation: CASSLEQRTKVLRDGELFF.

The V gene is TRBV4-1, the J gene TRBJ1-2, with D tentatively TRBD1 (6 bases). The ends were cut back, 0 bases at V and 0 bases at J, with 23 bases in the middle. The CDR3 spans 20 residues. CDR1 and CDR2 (germline): MGHRA, YSYEKL. CDR3 bases: TGCGCCAGCAGCCAAGATCTAAGGGGGGGGTACCGGAGAACTAACTATGGCTACACCTTC. Residues: CASSQDLRGGYRRTNYGYTF.

The V gene is TRBV5-1, the J gene TRBJ1-5; D uncertain. V lost 0 bases to trimming and J lost 7 bases, with 8 bases between them. Per the germline V gene, CDR1 is SGHRS and CDR2 is YFSETQ. The CDR3 totals 13 residues. CDR3 sequence: CASSLVRFQPQHF. The CDR3 nucleotides read TGCGCCAGCAGCTTGGTTAGATTCCAGCCCCAGCATTTT.

This chain joins TRBV28 and TRBJ1-2; a possible D gene is TRBD1 (6 bases). The V gene lost 4 bases and the J gene lost 2 bases, with 14 bases spanning the gap. This CDR3 spans 15 amino acids. Germline V gene sequence: CDR1 MDHEN, CDR2 SYDVKM. CDR3 protein: CASSSGQLTNYGYTF. Here the CDR3 DNA reads TGTGCCAGCAGTTCAGGACAGTTAACGAACTATGGCTACACCTTC.

The J gene is TRBJ2-1, the V gene TRBV18; TRBD2 agrees at 9 bases. Germline CDR1 KGHSH, CDR2 LQKENI. The CDR3 has 15 residues. J lost 7 bases, V lost 4 bases, and 8 bases had no gene match. The CDR3, as DNA: TGTGCCAGCTCACGGGAGGGGACTAGCCCTAATGAGCAGTTCTTC. It codes for CASSREGTSPNEQFF.

The chain recombines TRBV18 with TRBJ2-7; 8 nucleotides agree with TRBD1. This CDR3 region has 14 residues. In germline, CDR1 is KGHSH, CDR2 LQKENI. V shed 0 bases, J shed 5 bases, and the junction held 3 bases outside the gene matches. CDR3: CASSPPAGGDEQYF. DNA of the CDR3: TGTGCCAGCTCACCACCGGCAGGGGGCGACGAGCAGTACTTC. Together with reference TRBV18 and TRBJ2-7, the CDR3 gives the full variable domain: NAGVMQNPRHLVRRRGQEARLRCSPMKGHSHVYWYRQLPEEGLKFMVYLQKENIIDESGMPKERFSAEFPKEGPSILRIQQVVRGDSAAYFCASSPPAGGDEQYFGPGTRLTVT.

The chain employs TRBV7-9 and TRBJ1-1; possibly TRBD1 for D (5 bases). Per the germline V gene, CDR1 is SEHNR and CDR2 is FQNEAQ (reference sequence). The CDR3 covers 13 residues. Between the trimmed V and J ends, which lost 5 bases and 11 bases, there was a span of 18 bases. The CDR3 DNA follows: TGTGCCAGCAGCCCGAGCCAGGGTTTTCTGGCTTTCTTT. Encoded protein: CASSPSQGFLAFF.

This chain connects TRBV19 to TRBJ1-5, with D tentatively TRBD1 (6 bases). Germline CDR1 reads LNHDA; CDR2 reads SQIVND (reference sequence). V gave up 3 bases and J gave up 6 bases, with 15 bases separating them. This CDR3 contains 15 residues. The CDR3 DNA follows: TGTGCCAGTAGTATCAGGCCAGGGGAGAGTCAGCCCCAGCATTTT. It is translated as CASSIRPGESQPQHF.

This clone was counted once. CDR3 sequence (DNA): TGTGCCTGGAGTGTACTAACAGGGCAGGATGAGCAGTTCTTC. Translated, it gives CAWSVLTGQDEQFF. The J gene is TRBJ2-1, the V gene TRBV30; D is perhaps TRBD1 (6 bases). The CDR3 consists of 14 residues. V was pared by 0 bases and J by 8 bases, with 14 bases between. In germline, CDR1 is GTSNPN, CDR2 SVGIG (reference sequence). The variable domain in full, with the rest retrieved from reference TRBV30 and TRBJ2-1, is SQTIHQWPATLVQPVGSPLSLECTVEGTSNPNLYWYRQAAGRGLQLLFYSVGIGQISSEVPQNLSASRPQDRQFILSSKKLLLSDSGFYLCAWSVLTGQDEQFFGPGTRLTVL.

The CDR3 sequence is CAWSTGRFYGYTF. CDR3 in DNA: TGTGCCTGGAGCACGGGACGGTTCTATGGCTACACCTTC. The rearrangement uses TRBV30 and TRBJ1-2, with D tentatively TRBD1 (5 bases). The germline V gene has CDR1 GTSNPN and CDR2 SVGIG (reference sequence). This CDR3 is built from 13 residues. The V end was cut by 3 bases, the J end by 4 bases, with 12 bases between.

The chain couples TRBV18 to TRBJ1-1, with 7 bases matching TRBD1. V lost 3 bases and J lost 10; bases outside the gene matches: 8. The germline gives CDR1 KGHSH, CDR2 LQKENI. The CDR3 is made up of 13 amino acids. CDR3 sequence (DNA): TGTGCCAGCTCACCCCAGGGGACAGTTGGAGCTTTCTTT. This codes for CASSPQGTVGAFF.

With respect to this clone: Additional DNA sequences in this sample encode the identical CDR3. The chain uses TRBV4-3 and TRBJ2-6; D is unclear. Trimming cost V 2 bases and J 0 bases, with 5 bases left between them. Germline V gene data show CDR1 as LGHNA and CDR2 as YSLEER. CDR3 length equals 15 residues. Here the CDR3 reads CASSQLGSGANVLTF. The CDR3 DNA sequence: TGCGCCAGCAGCCAACTTGGCTCTGGGGCCAACGTCCTGACTTTC.

This clone is a singleton in its sample. The chain couples TRBV28 to TRBJ1-2, with D possibly being TRBD1 (6 bases). The germline V gene has CDR1 MDHEN and CDR2 SYDVKM. The CDR3 is made up of 14 amino acids. With 8 bases removed from V and 10 bases from J, the gap between germline ends came to 23 bases. The CDR3 here is CASDLGGDWRNYTF. For the CDR3, the DNA is TGTGCCAGCGACTTAGGGGGGGATTGGCGTAACTACACCTTC.

This rearrangement joins TRBV30 to TRBJ1-1; tentative D call: TRBD1 (5 bases). From germline, CDR1 is GTSNPN and CDR2 SVGIG (reference sequence). This CDR3 contains 14 residues. The V and J ends lost 4 bases and 4 bases respectively, with 16 bases between them. In nucleotides, the CDR3 is TGTGCCTGGATTTGGGGCCCCGGGAGCACTGAAGCTTTCTTT. It translates to CAWIWGPGSTEAFF.

The V gene is TRBV7-9, the J gene TRBJ2-5; 10 bases are shared with TRBD2. This CDR3 is 17 amino acids long. Germline lookup yields CDR1 SEHNR and CDR2 FQNEAQ (reference sequence). Trimming took 4 bases from V and 5 from J; bases not matched to a gene: 13. Written as DNA, the CDR3 is TGTGCCAGCAGCTCCCCCCTAGCGGGGGACATTATGGAGACCCAGTACTTC. Its translation: CASSSPLAGDIMETQYF.

The chain is built from TRBV7-9 and TRBJ1-2; D is possibly TRBD1 (6 bases). This CDR3 contains 16 residues. Per germline, CDR1 SEHNR and CDR2 FQNEAQ (reference sequence). Trimming stripped 6 bases from V and 0 bases from J, with 17 bases between. The CDR3 DNA follows: TGTGCCAGCAGTCATACGACAGGCCGAGCTAACTATGGCTACACCTTC. As protein: CASSHTTGRANYGYTF.

This clone was recorded a few times. The chain uses TRBV4-1 and TRBJ1-2; the D gene is possibly TRBD1 (5 bases). CDR1 is MGHRA, CDR2 YSYEKL, per germline. V lost 0 bases and J 4 bases, leaving 9 bases between the germline ends. The CDR3 has 14 amino acids. This chain's CDR3 is CASSQDQGVYGYTF. As DNA, the CDR3 is TGCGCCAGCAGCCAAGATCAGGGCGTCTATGGCTACACCTTC.

V usage is TRBV6-5 and J usage is TRBJ2-7; 9 bases align to TRBD1. The CDR3 extends over 14 amino acids. J was trimmed by 4 bases and V by 9 bases; bases with no gene match: 10. Germline V gene sequence: CDR1 MNHEY, CDR2 SVGAGI. The CDR3 DNA reads TGTGCCAGTAATAGAGTACAGGGGGCTTACGAGCAGTACTTC. Translating it yields CASNRVQGAYEQYF.

This chain uses TRBV2 with TRBJ2-3, with D possibly being TRBD2 (5 bases). The V and J ends lost 6 bases and 5 bases respectively, with 9 bases between them. CDR1 and CDR2 (germline): SNHLY, FYNNEI. The CDR3 totals 12 residues. The CDR3 DNA reads as TGTGCCAGCAGAGCCGGAGGAGATACGCAGTATTTT. Amino acid sequence: CASRAGGDTQYF.

The V gene is TRBV7-2, the J gene TRBJ2-2; D is unresolved. Germline V gene lookup returns CDR1 SGHTA and CDR2 FQGNSA. This CDR3 region has 16 residues. With 2 bases removed from V and 8 bases from J, the gap between germline ends came to 18 bases. In DNA form, the CDR3 reads TGTGCCAGCAGCTTACTGTCCCGTACTGGGTCGGGGGAGCTGTTTTTT. Translated, it gives CASSLLSRTGSGELFF.

This clone was seen a few times. The V and J genes are TRBV2 and TRBJ1-5; 12 nucleotides match TRBD1. The junction had 6 bases not matched to a gene; V was cut back by 6 bases and J by 6 bases. CDR1 and CDR2 (germline): SNHLY, FYNNEI. The CDR3 spans 15 residues. CDR3 loop: CASRRGTGGGQPQHF. CDR3 DNA sequence: TGTGCCAGCAGGAGAGGGACAGGGGGCGGTCAGCCCCAGCATTTT. Variable domain in full (rest from reference TRBV2 and TRBJ1-5): EPEVTQTPSHQVTQMGQEVILRCVPISNHLYFYWYRQILGQKVEFLVSFYNNEISEKSEIFDDQFSVERPDGSNFTLKIRSTKLEDSAMYFCASRRGTGGGQPQHFGDGTRLSIL.

In this sample, this clone turned up once. The chain carries TRBV2 and TRBJ2-6; maybe TRBD2 (6 bases). Trimming cost V 2 bases and J 1 base, with 12 bases left between them. The CDR3 has 17 amino acids. Germline V gives CDR1 SNHLY, CDR2 FYNNEI. The CDR3 here is CASSEHWGVSGANVLTF. The CDR3 DNA follows: TGTGCCAGCAGTGAACATTGGGGGGTGTCTGGGGCCAACGTCCTGACTTTC.

Only one count was recorded for this clone. The CDR3 region is CASSYLAGVAKNIQYF. In DNA, the CDR3 is TGTGCCAGCAGTTACCTGGCGGGAGTTGCCAAAAACATTCAGTACTTC. The chain links TRBV6-6 to TRBJ2-4; 7 bases fit TRBD2. J lost 1 base, V lost 2 bases, and 5 bases had no gene match. CDR1 is MNHNY and CDR2 is SVGAGI in the germline V gene (reference sequence). The CDR3 totals 16 residues.

CDR3 sequence reads: CASSRSETGEGKLFF. The DNA for the CDR3 is TGTGCCAGCAGTCGATCTGAGACAGGGGAGGGGAAACTGTTTTTT. The V gene is TRBV2, the J gene TRBJ1-4; 8 nucleotides line up with TRBD1. After removal of 5 bases from V and 11 bases from J, the junction contained 13 bases not matched to a gene. The germline V gene encodes CDR1 SNHLY and CDR2 FYNNEI. The CDR3 length is 15 residues.

Here the CDR3 DNA reads TGTGCCAGCAGCTTAGCGCCGACTAGCGCAGCCTACGAGCAGTACTTC. Its translation is CASSLAPTSAAYEQYF. The chain combines TRBV7-8 with TRBJ2-7; 8 nucleotides agree with TRBD2. Losses at the gene ends were 0 bases for V and 2 bases for J; bases not matched to a gene: 6. Germline CDR1 reads SGHVS; CDR2 reads FQNEAQ. The CDR3 has 16 amino acids.

In nucleotides, the CDR3 is TGTGCCAGCAGTGCCTACAATCAGCCCCAGCATTTT. Translation gives CASSAYNQPQHF. The chain combines TRBV27 with TRBJ1-5, with D unclear. The germline V and J ends were trimmed by 5 bases and 3 bases, with 5 bases remaining between them. The germline gives CDR1 MNHEY, CDR2 SMNVEV (reference sequence). The CDR3 is 12 amino acids.

The chain combines TRBV29-1 with TRBJ2-1, with 14 nucleotides matching TRBD2. Germline CDR1 reads SQVTM; CDR2 reads ANQGSEA. The trim removed 3 bases at V and 4 bases at J, leaving 2 bases unmatched. CDR3 size: 15 residues. The CDR3 DNA is TGCAGCGTTGAGGGACTAGCGGGAGAGTACAATGAGCAGTTCTTC. It encodes CSVEGLAGEYNEQFF.

This clone has just a few counts. The chain recombines TRBV7-8 with TRBJ1-5; 7 bases map to TRBD1. The J segment lost 2 bases and the V segment lost 5 bases, leaving 9 bases of the junction unmatched. Germline-derived CDR1 and CDR2 are SGHVS and FQNEAQ. There are 16 residues in the CDR3. CDR3 sequence: CASSALPGTGNQPQHF. CDR3 in DNA: TGTGCCAGCAGCGCACTACCCGGGACAGGCAATCAGCCCCAGCATTTT. Together with reference TRBV7-8 and TRBJ1-5, the CDR3 gives the full variable domain: GAGVSQSPRYKVAKRGQDVALRCDPISGHVSLFWYQQALGQGPEFLTYFQNEAQLDKSGLPSDRFFAERPEGSVSTLKIQRTQQEDSAVYLCASSALPGTGNQPQHFGDGTRLSIL.

The V and J genes are TRBV14 and TRBJ2-1; 8 nucleotides line up with TRBD2. The trim removed 8 bases at V and 8 bases at J, leaving 5 bases unmatched. The CDR3 loop spans 12 amino acids. CDR1 is SGHDN and CDR2 is FVKESK in the germline V gene. CDR3 DNA sequence: TGTGCCAGCTCCCACGGGGGGGATGAGCAGTTCTTC. Protein sequence: CASSHGGDEQFF.

V gene TRBV20-1 combines with J gene TRBJ2-2; D gene ambiguous. Germline V lookup: CDR1 DFQATT, CDR2 SNEGSKA (reference sequence). V lost 3 bases to trimming and J lost 4 bases, with 3 bases between them. The CDR3 extends over 11 amino acids. CDR3 bases: TGCAGTGCTAGTCCCACCGGGGAGCTGTTTTTT. Protein: CSASPTGELFF.